This passage covers 2 T cell receptor beta chains from one sample sequenced in a study of T cell repertoires in cytomegalovirus infection (dated by TCRdb to the late 2010s). Sequencing relied on an Illumina HiSeq 1500. TCRdb trimmed public reads at Q25 via fastp, called clones via MiXCR and kept in-frame beta chains. Rows matching on CDR3 protein sequence are summarized as one entry with the most common DNA and genes. The sample table lists approximately 290,000 distinct CDR3 sequences, about 25% of them with a count of one. Approximately 14% of the sample is in the top ten clones. Material: PBMCs. The receptors were gathered from a human donor in good health (CMV status not recorded). Some clones in this sample may be carry-over from other donors' samples.

The gene calls are TRBV4-1 and TRBJ1-2; TRBD1 matches 7 bases. Trimming cost V 4 bases and J 6 bases; bases outside gene matches: 11. The CDR3 covers 15 residues. CDR1 and CDR2 (germline): MGHRA, YSYEKL. In DNA form, the CDR3 reads TGCGCCAGCAGCCCTCCCGGGGGGACAGAAGATGGCTACACCTTC. It translates to CASSPPGGTEDGYTF.

The chain combines TRBV18 with TRBJ2-5; D gene unclear. From germline, CDR1 is KGHSH and CDR2 LQKENI. The CDR3 is made up of 14 amino acids. Trimming shortened V by 3 bases and J by 5 bases, and 13 bases separated the two germline ends. CDR3: CASSPYSPTETQYF. The CDR3 region has the DNA TGTGCCAGCTCACCTTATTCTCCAACCGAGACCCAGTACTTC.